This T cell receptor beta chain was captured by sequencing in a study of cytomegalovirus exposure and HLA in healthy donors (dated by TCRdb to 2017 to 2019). Looking at the study overall: According to an earlier analysis of 587 of the donors, about 179 million T cells yielded roughly 100 million unique TCR beta sequences and 250 to 350 Gb of sequence data. An early release covering 500 to 750 HLA-typed donors comprised about 300 gigabases of sequencing data and about 90 million unique TCR sequences. The study profiled the T cell repertoires of under 700 subjects by immunosequencing and related them to cytomegalovirus serostatus. In addition to the first cohort of 666 subjects, a separate validation cohort of about 120 different subjects was used. Rather than using new phenotypic data, the later analysis identified candidate immune exposures from TCR beta sequences and from how often those sequences occurred across donors. To predict cytomegalovirus infection status, the study brought together high-throughput TCR immunosequencing, statistical association of individual TCRs with disease status, and machine learning. Every repertoire in the discovery cohort had been generated on one and the same sequencing platform. The study aimed to test whether signatures of past pathogen exposure could be identified by cataloging public T cell receptors. Alongside the repertoire data, information on donor age, sex, ethnicity and CMV serostatus was compiled. To decide whether each TCR beta V gene segment behaved as functional or pseudogenic, an earlier analysis of fewer than 750 of the donors relied on high-throughput TCR beta sequencing. Several DR-DQ haplotypes were treated as single units for association and clustering because of strong linkage in the cohort. Of the 300 to 450 genotyped donors, approximately 83% fell in the genetic ancestry cluster associated with self-reported Caucasian donors. In a later analysis, previously published TCR beta repertoires from 550 to 700 donors were re-analyzed and high-resolution HLA genotyping was added so that TCR occurrence patterns could be studied. HLA typing covered class I and class II loci at four-digit resolution. Typing coverage differed by locus: A, B, C, DRB1 and DQB1 were typed in about 620-640 donors, DQA1 in 500 to 550, DPA1 in some 570, and DPB1 in 472. A later genetic analysis used genome-wide SNP genotypes for about 60% of the roughly 670 donors, treating that subset as a discovery cohort. Among a few hundred genotyped donors of the cohort, an average of approximately 240,000 unique TCR beta nucleotide sequences were sequenced per donor, roughly 20% of them non-productive. What the study reported, not specific to this receptor: Sequencing depth was assumed to be roughly uniform across donors in the presence/absence analyses, though that assumption may not hold. Linkage disequilibrium might explain the correlated functional status among segregating V segments, but an unknown experimental factor could not be ruled out. The earlier analysis of some 540 of the donors excluded some 15 rarely observed V segments, including chromosome 9 orphons, because counts were too low. Strong co-occurrence of HLA alleles, especially DR and DQ, made assigning TCR associations to individual alleles difficult. V-gene and J-gene trimming of TCR beta chains was associated with a missense DCLRE1C variant in a later genetic analysis, and the association was replicated in an independent cohort. A few of the identified cytomegalovirus-associated TCR beta chains were confirmed in vitro to be specific for cytomegalovirus antigens. Most TCR sequences were observed very rarely across donors, whereas some public TCRs were present in many individuals. An earlier analysis of several hundred of the donors showed that most TCR beta V segments appeared in productive rearrangements either about 90% or about 30% of the time, which broadly matched IMGT annotations. A later analysis found that most CMV-associated TCR beta chains appeared HLA-restricted, with HLA associations seemingly driven largely by CMV exposure. Because the 87-base-pair reads could not distinguish some IMGT-functional V segments, including TRBV6-2 and TRBV6-3, those segments were excluded. Because HLA typing was missing for some donors at each locus, association tests included only the typed subset. A further reported finding was that TCR beta sequences accurately predicted the HLA-A and HLA-B alleles for most subjects in the first cohort. Several of the top co-occurrence clusters appeared to be linked to parvovirus B19, influenza, CMV and Epstein-Barr virus, according to a later analysis. The only immune exposure information available for the cohort was CMV serostatus. The authors suggested that the approach could potentially be generalized to other disease states and immunological phenotypes. Compared with equally common non-associated chains, HLA-associated TCR beta chains in a later analysis were more clonally expanded and had lower generation probabilities. At a false discovery rate of 0.05, a later analysis linked under 20,000 TCR beta sequences to specific HLA alleles. A later analysis found that TCR association rates varied across HLA loci, with DRB1 alleles showing the most associated TCRs and HLA-C alleles the fewest. This cohort had only TCR beta chains sequenced, and the lack of alpha or paired-chain data limited which features could be detected. The study listed 150 to 200 TCR beta chains as associated with cytomegalovirus. Compared with the approximately 670-donor mean, donors in an Asian-associated ancestry cluster had fewer N-insertions in productive TCRs, according to a later genetic analysis. Cytomegalovirus status was reported to be diagnosed by the classifier with high specificity and sensitivity in both the original and validation cohorts. A cluster of highly shared sequence variants was judged likely to be a technical artifact of the sequencing pipeline.

From a lookup of the germline V gene (reference sequence), CDR1 and CDR2 are SGHKS and YYEKEE. V is pared back by 0 bases and J by 0 bases, with 13 bases lying between the germline termini. The CDR3 measures 16 amino acids from cysteine to phenylalanine. CDR3 DNA is the only sequence kept; it has 48 bases, read in frame from the first base. In total, 666 healthy bone marrow donors made up the cohort. Cohort members were all nominally healthy when sampled, although unrecorded immune exposures were likely present. The donor was CMV seronegative and was included in the group of several hundred seronegative cohort members. Every donor gave a peripheral blood sample, and the peripheral blood mononuclear cells from that sample were used for TCR beta sequencing. The Qiagen DNeasy Blood Extraction Kit was used to extract genomic DNA from the blood cell samples. Libraries were constructed by the immunoSEQ multiplex PCR assay. The multiplex PCR relied on a mix of 60 forward primers for TCR Vbeta segments and 13 reverse primers for TCR Jbeta segments. A multiplex PCR assay on genomic DNA amplified the CDR3 region of rearranged TCR beta genes. The Illumina HiSeq System was used to sequence the amplified TCR beta libraries as 87-base-pair reads. The source study handled its data this way. A later analysis counted approximately 84 million unique TCR beta chains across the 666 repertoires, and some 11 million of these chains were shared by at least two donors. A nearest-neighbor algorithm error-corrected the raw reads and collapsed the reads into unique sequences, merging closely related sequences to remove PCR and sequencing errors. Alignment of CDR3 sequences to IMGT reference sequences was used to assign V, D and J gene segments. For a sequence to be retained, a match of at least six nucleotides was required to both a V gene segment and a J gene segment. A rearrangement was called productive if the CDR3 had no stop codons and remained in frame with V and J, and every other rearrangement was called non-productive. Following IMGT convention, CDR3 was defined as the stretch from the second conserved V-encoded cysteine up to the conserved J-encoded phenylalanine. In an earlier analysis of approximately 590 of the donors, sequences lacking an unambiguous match to a single V gene segment were excluded. In an earlier analysis of approximately 590 of the donors, V segments were called functional above 56.7% productive rearrangements and were called segregating when the between-donor standard deviation exceeded 5%. A statistical classification framework was developed to diagnose cytomegalovirus status using the catalog of TCR beta chain sequences. A later analysis assigned V and J genes by comparing TCR nucleotide sequences with IMGT/GENE-DB human TR gene sequences. In a later analysis, CDR3 sequences and most-parsimonious VDJ recombination scenarios were assigned using the TCRdist pipeline. In a later analysis, each TCR beta chain was defined by its CDR3 amino acid sequence together with its V-gene family, and reads without a unique V-gene family were excluded. In a later analysis, 450 to 600 highly shared, low-generation-probability nucleotide sequences were removed to address suspected cross-contamination and a sequencing artifact. A later analysis calculated a clonal expansion index for each public chain from normalized within-repertoire ranks of inferred template counts. A later analysis computed generation probabilities with a VDJ recombination model fitted to out-of-frame rearrangements, and checked the results against IGoR. In a later analysis, TCR-TCR, TCR-HLA and TCR-CMV co-occurrence was scored with hypergeometric tests, and a repertoire-size bias correction was applied to TCR pairs. To estimate false discovery rates, a later analysis permuted the HLA or CMV assignments 20 times. A later analysis grouped co-occurring TCRs with DBSCAN, adding TCRdist sequence similarity when clustering within HLA-allele-positive subsets. For co-occurrence clustering, repertoires with fewer than 30,000 or more than 120,000 public chains were excluded, along with roughly 5 repertoires with anomalous nucleotide sharing. TCRdb provides this immuneACCESS table in a form limited to in-frame rearrangements. Some clones are lacking; in checked studies, under half of them reflect an unresolved V gene, and why the rest are absent is not known. Clone size and V and J calls were adopted from that table, with D and trimming inferred from the DNA. Across this sample there are about 180,000 clones, with over 75% seen only once. Of the sample, about 1.9% is held by the ten largest clones.

With respect to this clone: Its cognate antigen has yet to be identified. Base qualities are not at hand, and no much larger clone is one base apart.

Here the chain combines TRBV5-5 and TRBJ2-7; possibly the D gene is TRBD2, per 6 matching bases. The clonotype comes from a woman aged 25 to 39 in good health and CMV-seronegative. Sequenced: PBMCs. The nucleotides read TGTGCCAGCAGCTTGGAGTCCCGGGGGAGCTCCTACGAGCAGTACTTC. The encoded protein is CASSLESRGSSYEQYF.